This TCR beta chain emerged from a study of molecular identifiers for immune sequencing clone quantification. Study conclusions and caveats: Over 99% of CMV-specific effector molecules, but under 1% of naive ones, were in clones above 20 copies.

Naive CD8 T cells were FACS-sorted by CD8+CD4-CCR7+CD45RA+ markers. A note on this clonotype: What it recognizes is unknown.

Germline V gene sequence: CDR1 KGHDR, CDR2 SFDVKD. The CDR3 is 14 residues long. Trimming cost V 6 bases and J 4 bases, with 14 bases left between them. In preparing bulk TCR libraries, previously described methods and listed TCR primers were used. Each CDR3 protein gets one entry after TCRdb re-called the PCR reads with MiXCR. The sample holds more than 70,000 distinct CDR3 sequences; about 21% are singletons and the top ten take 0.8% to 1.2%. The sequencing input was naive CD8+ T cells from blood, with Jurkat cell RNA spiked in. This sample's subset: FACS-sorted CD8+CD4-CCR7+CD45RA+ naive T cells. The V gene is TRBV24-1, the J gene TRBJ2-5; a weak D match, TRBD2 (6 bases). The receptor was isolated from a human donor in good health. Some libraries in this study had Jurkat cell RNA spiked in. The CDR3 DNA reads TGTGCCACCAGTTCCCTAGGAGGGTTAGAGACCCAGTACTTC. Protein: CATSSLGGLETQYF.